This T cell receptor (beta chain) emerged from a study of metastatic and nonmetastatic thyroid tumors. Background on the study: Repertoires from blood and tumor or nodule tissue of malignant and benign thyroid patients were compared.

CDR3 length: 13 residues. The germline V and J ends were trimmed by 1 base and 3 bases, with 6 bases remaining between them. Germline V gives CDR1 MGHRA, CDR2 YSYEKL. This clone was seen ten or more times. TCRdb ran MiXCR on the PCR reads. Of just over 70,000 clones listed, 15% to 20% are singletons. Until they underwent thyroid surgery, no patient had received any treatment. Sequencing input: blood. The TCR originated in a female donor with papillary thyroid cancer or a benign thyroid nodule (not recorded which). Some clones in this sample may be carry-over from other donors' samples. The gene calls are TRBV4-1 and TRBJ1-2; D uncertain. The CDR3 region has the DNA TGCGCCAGCAGCCAAGGGACGGACTATGGCTACACCTTC. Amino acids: CASSQGTDYGYTF.